The subject of this entry is one T cell receptor beta chain. Its antigen is not known. Using RNA transcripts as the source, TCR beta CDR3 regions were amplified. Researchers ran a first-round RT-PCR on the TCR CDR3 using the HTBI primer set. TCRdb ran MiXCR on the multiplex PCR reads and lists one entry per CDR3 protein. The sample yields hundreds of thousands of distinct CDR3 sequences, more than 15% seen once. The diagnoses drew upon clinical symptoms, serum thyroxine and TRAb, thyroid ultrasound and orbital computed tomography. Extraction of PBMCs used 8 to 10 ml of fresh peripheral blood. The data originate from a study of T cells in Graves' hyperthyroidism and ophthalmopathy. Germline V gives CDR1 MRHNA, CDR2 SNTAGT. The CDR3 loop spans 16 amino acids. V lost 5 bases to trimming and J lost 4 bases; unmatched junction nucleotides: 7. Study-wide points: Ophthalmopathy onset followed model prediction by a median roughly 6 months.

The sequencing input was blood. This TCR was sampled from a woman between 18 and 29 years old with Graves' hyperthyroidism. The chain couples TRBV6-4 to TRBJ2-3; 12 nucleotides agree with TRBD2. The DNA of the CDR3 is TGTGCCAGCAGTAGGACTAGCGGGGAATCTTCAGATACGCAGTATTTT. It yields the protein CASSRTSGESSDTQYF.